This T cell receptor (beta chain) was identified during a study of CD8 T cells in ankylosing spondylitis. Study results and caveats: Among TCR beta sequences, a motif of roughly 8 highly homologous variants appeared characteristic of ankylosing spondylitis blood.

As to this clonotype: Its antigen remains unknown.

TCRdb passed the 5' RACE reads through MiXCR, listing each CDR3 protein once. The table lists about 540,000 distinct CDR3 sequences, more than 9.5% of them singletons. The sequencing sample was made of blood, either unsorted or a sorted T cell fraction (not recorded which). The clonotype was recovered from a male donor with ankylosing spondylitis.

In nucleotides, the CDR3 is TGTGCCAGCAGGCCACGAGGGTCCTACGAGCAGTACTTC. Protein sequence: CASRPRGSYEQYF. This chain uses TRBV5-8 with TRBJ2-7; D perhaps matches TRBD2 (5 bases). The CDR3 sequence is 13 residues long. The ends were cut back, 5 bases at V and 1 base at J, with 10 bases in the middle. Germline CDR1 reads SGHTS; CDR2 reads YDEGEE.